This T cell receptor beta chain is from a study of cytomegalovirus exposure and HLA in healthy donors. Broader study findings: The authors enumerated 150 to 200 TCR beta chains as linked to cytomegalovirus. Rare TCR sequences dominated, though some public TCRs recurred in many donors.

A note on this clone: The antigen is not known.

The repertoire was sequenced with immunoSEQ multiplex PCR; TCRdb's copy has only in-frame clones and lacks some. The top ten hold about 5.2% of the sample, which has under 75,000 clones, around 92% seen once. The receptor's source is a man between 18 and 35 years old in good health and CMV-seropositive. Input material: PBMCs.

For the CDR3, the DNA is TGTGCCAGCAGTTTATGGGGGGGCCGGAACTATGGCTACACCTTC. Translated: CASSLWGGRNYGYTF. J is TRBJ1-2 and V is TRBV27; D is perhaps TRBD1 (6 bases). The CDR3 sequence is 15 residues long. Germline CDR1 and CDR2: MNHEY and SMNVEV (reference sequence). V was clipped by 1 base and J by 2 bases, with 11 bases between them.